A selection of T cell receptor beta chains follows, all from one sample in a study of blood T cell repertoires in COVID-19. Assay used: immunoSEQ multiplex PCR; TCRdb lists only in-frame clones, some missing. The sample lists around 29,000 clones; approximately 71% were seen once. The sample was peripheral blood. Source of these receptors: a human donor in a cohort sampled during active COVID-19. CDR3s include the opening cysteine and the closing phenylalanine or tryptophan. Not every row has a clone size; where given, it reads once, few, many or a size class.

J: TRBJ2-1
size: few
V: TRBV9
CDR3: CASSPRTSGRASSYNEQFF

J: TRBJ2-7
size: NA
V: TRBV15
CDR3: CATSRDTGGRSYEQYF

J: TRBJ2-3
size: NA
V: TRBV24-1
CDR3: CATSDRQGRDTQYF

J: TRBJ1-1
size: NA
V: TRBV6-5
CDR3: CASKPRGIRGEAFF

J: TRBJ2-3
size: few
V: TRBV7-9
CDR3: CASSRGSTDTQYF

J: TRBJ2-3
size: NA
V: TRBV11-2
CDR3: CASSTGTTDTQYF

J: TRBJ2-3
size: NA
V: TRBV11-3
CDR3: CASSLRDRSSTDTQYF

J: TRBJ2-3
size: medium-sized
V: TRBV3-1/TRBV3-2
CDR3: CASSQDGVAQHTDTQYF

J: TRBJ1-1
size: NA
V: TRBV12-3/TRBV12-4
CDR3: CASSLARQGGAFF

J: TRBJ1-2
size: NA
V: TRBV11-1
CDR3: CASSRPGTGNYGYTF

J: TRBJ1-2
size: once
V: TRBV19
CDR3: CASSTSQGASGYTF

J: TRBJ1-5
size: NA
V: TRBV7-9
CDR3: CASSSQGFGNQPQHF

J: TRBJ1-5
size: NA
V: TRBV30
CDR3: CAWRDRAGGGNQPQHF

J: TRBJ2-7
size: NA
V: TRBV21-1
CDR3: CARRGREQYF

J: TRBJ1-1
size: NA
V: TRBV9
CDR3: CASSVSPGTRNTEAFF

J: TRBJ2-5
size: once
V: TRBV2
CDR3: CASAGGTSGPRRETQYF

J: TRBJ1-6
size: NA
V: TRBV19
CDR3: CASSQDSNNSPLHF

J: TRBJ2-1
size: NA
V: TRBV7-2
CDR3: CASSLTESSYNEQFF

J: TRBJ2-5
size: NA
V: TRBV27
CDR3: CASSLMAGPPETQYF

J: TRBJ1-4
size: NA
V: TRBV28
CDR3: CASSTIGGGISEKLFF

J: TRBJ1-2
size: NA
V: TRBV3-1/TRBV3-2
CDR3: CASSRLAGSPNYGYTF

J: TRBJ1-1
size: NA
V: TRBV5-1
CDR3: CASSLWGTNTEAFF

J: TRBJ1-1
size: NA
V: TRBV6-6
CDR3: CASSYSRDRGGTEAFF

J: TRBJ1-5
size: NA
V: TRBV4-1
CDR3: CASSPDRLDREASSNQPQHF

J: TRBJ2-1
size: NA
V: TRBV4-3
CDR3: CASSQDQGLAGASSYNEQFF

J: TRBJ2-2
size: NA
V: TRBV5-8
CDR3: CASSARGRDTGELFF

J: TRBJ2-5
size: NA
V: TRBV10-3
CDR3: CAAGGVGETQYF

J: TRBJ2-3
size: NA
V: TRBV15
CDR3: CATSGERGSTDTQYF

J: TRBJ2-2
size: NA
V: TRBV12-3/TRBV12-4
CDR3: CASSSLTGELFF

J: TRBJ2-7
size: few
V: TRBV28
CDR3: CASSSPRVSAQYF

J: TRBJ2-1
size: NA
V: TRBV11-3
CDR3: CASSQDRYNEQFF

J: TRBJ2-7
size: NA
V: TRBV25-1
CDR3: CASSGLADSYEQYF

J: TRBJ1-5
size: few
V: TRBV28
CDR3: CASSPMLGTNQPQHF

J: TRBJ1-2
size: NA
V: TRBV7-8
CDR3: CASSFSGQGGYGYTF

J: TRBJ1-1
size: NA
V: TRBV4-3
CDR3: CASSQTWNTEAFF

J: TRBJ2-7
size: NA
V: TRBV10-3
CDR3: CAIRTIRTGGASYEQYF

J: TRBJ2-7
size: NA
V: TRBV19
CDR3: CASSTHRGLGEQYF

J: TRBJ2-3
size: NA
V: TRBV5-4
CDR3: CASSSPWAYTDTQYF

J: TRBJ2-6
size: NA
V: TRBV27
CDR3: CASSMFGVNVLTF

J: TRBJ2-5
size: once
V: TRBV15
CDR3: CATSRHRETQYF

J: TRBJ1-5
size: NA
V: TRBV5-5
CDR3: CASREGPVRGPQHF

J: TRBJ2-1
size: NA
V: TRBV29-1
CDR3: CSVVGTGSVNEQFF

J: TRBJ1-1
size: NA
V: TRBV12-3/TRBV12-4
CDR3: CASSRTRNTEAFF

J: TRBJ2-7
size: NA
V: TRBV7-3
CDR3: CASSFQTGGEQYF

J: TRBJ1-2
size: NA
V: TRBV18
CDR3: CASSPGGQDRVYTF

J: TRBJ1-2
size: once
V: TRBV4-3
CDR3: CASSQGSQGPTYGYTF

J: TRBJ1-5
size: once
V: TRBV7-2
CDR3: CASSSPGQGAYQPQHF

J: TRBJ1-3
size: NA
V: TRBV5-6
CDR3: CASSSPTESSGNTIYF

J: TRBJ2-2
size: NA
V: TRBV3-1/TRBV3-2
CDR3: CASSQGLRGIGELFF

J: TRBJ1-6
size: NA
V: TRBV11-3
CDR3: CASSLDLTGGSDSPLHF

J: TRBJ2-5
size: NA
V: TRBV4-2
CDR3: CASSQATSGSETQYF

J: TRBJ1-1
size: few
V: TRBV19
CDR3: CASSPPWTDKGEAFF

J: TRBJ1-1
size: NA
V: TRBV13
CDR3: CASEISRQLMNTEAFF